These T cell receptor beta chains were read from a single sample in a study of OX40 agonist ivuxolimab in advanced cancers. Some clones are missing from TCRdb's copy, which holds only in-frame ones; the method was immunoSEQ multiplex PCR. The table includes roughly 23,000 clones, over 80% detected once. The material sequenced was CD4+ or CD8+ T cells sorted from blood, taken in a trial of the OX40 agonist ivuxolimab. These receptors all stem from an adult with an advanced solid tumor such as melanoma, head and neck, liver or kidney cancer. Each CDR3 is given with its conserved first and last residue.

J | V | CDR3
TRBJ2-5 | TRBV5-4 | CASSLRRHQETQYF
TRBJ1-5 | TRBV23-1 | CASSQSRPQRQPQHF
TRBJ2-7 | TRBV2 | CASQTRDEQYF
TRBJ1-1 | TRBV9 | CASSDQDGVNTEAFF
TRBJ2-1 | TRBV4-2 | CASSQDEVPAYNEQFF
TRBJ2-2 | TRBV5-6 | CASSPSRRDRGYPGELFF
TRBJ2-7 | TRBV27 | CASRSGLEQYF
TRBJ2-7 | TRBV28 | CASSTGRQGRYF
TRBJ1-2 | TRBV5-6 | CASSLGGPYGYTF
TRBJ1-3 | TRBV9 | CASSEGRDRGESGNTIYF
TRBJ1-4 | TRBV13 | CASSLRGLNEKLFF
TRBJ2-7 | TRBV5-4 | CASSLGDRGRIEQYF
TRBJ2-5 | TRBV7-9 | CASSLASAGTGRETQYF
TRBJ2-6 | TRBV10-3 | CAISPGQVNSGANVLTF
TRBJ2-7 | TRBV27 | CASSPGTGDYEQYF
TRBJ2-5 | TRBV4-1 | CASSQDRDTGGTQYF
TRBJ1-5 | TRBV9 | CASSVGLGGSNQPQHF
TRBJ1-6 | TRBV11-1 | CASSPTGTAGNSPLHF
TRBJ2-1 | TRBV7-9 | CASSPLRGQGKGEQFF
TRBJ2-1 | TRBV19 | CASSMRGYEQFF
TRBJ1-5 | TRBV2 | CASRPGQGFANQPQHF
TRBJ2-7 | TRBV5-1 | CASSLTGYNEQYF
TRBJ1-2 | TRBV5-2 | CASTYGYTF
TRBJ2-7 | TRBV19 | CASSIERESPYEQYF
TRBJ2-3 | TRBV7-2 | CASSLDIDQATDTQYF
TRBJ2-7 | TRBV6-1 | CASSDPGLAQYEQYF
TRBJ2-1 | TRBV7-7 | CASSHGTSGRNEQFF
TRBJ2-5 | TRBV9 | CASSPRGGETQYF
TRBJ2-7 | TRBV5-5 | CASSSRTAAYEQYF
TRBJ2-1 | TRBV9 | CASSVEAGSSYNEQFF
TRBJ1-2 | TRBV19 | CASSIAWTGGEKFGYTF
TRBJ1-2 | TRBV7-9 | CASSQTTGLRGYTF
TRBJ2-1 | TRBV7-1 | CASSSRDWGDNEQFF
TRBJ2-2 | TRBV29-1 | CSVSGTPNTGELFF
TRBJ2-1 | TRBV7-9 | CASLATPYNEQFF
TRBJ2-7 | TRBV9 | CASSAELLADPYEQYF
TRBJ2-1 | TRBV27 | CASSLAGLARDEQFF
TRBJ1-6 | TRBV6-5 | CASSYSEGDSPLHF
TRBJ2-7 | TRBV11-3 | CASSLMGWDEQYF
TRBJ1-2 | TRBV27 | CASSPSWGGIDYGYTF
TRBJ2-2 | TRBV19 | CASTLSRGTGDTGELFF
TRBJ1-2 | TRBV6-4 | CASSEVPAGDGYTF
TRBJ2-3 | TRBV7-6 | CASSSSLAGTADTQYF